The 31 T cell receptor beta chains below all came from one sample that was sequenced in a study of blood T cell repertoires in COVID-19. Method: immunoSEQ multiplex PCR; TCRdb's copy keeps in-frame clones and lacks some. The sample has about 160,000 clones; roughly 85% are singletons. The material sequenced was PBMCs or T cells enriched from blood (not recorded which). These receptors were obtained from a man aged 55 to 70 who had recovered from COVID-19.

V is TRBV19 and J is TRBJ1-5, with 9 bases fitting TRBD1. Germline V gives CDR1 LNHDA, CDR2 SQIVND (reference sequence). The CDR3 sequence is 16 residues long. Germline trimming cut 5 bases from V and 4 bases from J; bases unmatched to any gene: 9. CDR3 sequence: CASSLSLTGGNQPQHF. In DNA form, the CDR3 reads TGTGCCAGTAGTTTATCTTTGACAGGGGGTAATCAGCCCCAGCATTTT.

The gene calls are TRBV19 and TRBJ2-1, with 7 bases lining up with TRBD2. Losses at the gene ends were 5 bases for V and 5 bases for J; bases not matched to a gene: 6. The CDR3 length is 14 residues. Per germline, CDR1 LNHDA and CDR2 SQIVND (reference sequence). This CDR3 is CASSSPGLNNEQFF. CDR3 nucleotides: TGTGCCAGTAGTTCTCCGGGACTAAACAATGAGCAGTTCTTC.

CDR3 region: CAWSVGGQPQHF. The CDR3 nucleotides are TGTGCCTGGAGTGTGGGGGGACAGCCCCAGCATTTT. The chain employs TRBV30 and TRBJ1-5; the D gene is possibly TRBD1 (5 bases). The CDR3 runs 12 residues. V dropped 0 bases and J dropped 7 bases, with 7 bases sitting between them. Germline V gene lookup returns CDR1 GTSNPN and CDR2 SVGIG (reference sequence).

The chain combines TRBV2 with TRBJ1-6; 7 nucleotides agree with TRBD1. The CDR3 has 15 amino acids. The germline V gene has CDR1 SNHLY and CDR2 FYNNEI. The junction had 10 bases not matched to a gene; V was cut back by 5 bases and J by 9 bases. CDR3 amino acids: CASSPPGQIFSPLHF. The CDR3 DNA is TGTGCCAGCAGTCCCCCGGGACAGATATTTTCACCCCTCCACTTT.

The J gene is TRBJ1-6, the V gene TRBV30; TRBD1 matches 7 bases. J gave up 10 bases and V 4 bases, and 10 bases lay outside the gene matches. Germline V gives CDR1 GTSNPN, CDR2 SVGIG (reference sequence). The CDR3 has 14 residues. The CDR3 sequence is CAWKKGAGGSPLHF. CDR3 nucleotides: TGTGCCTGGAAAAAGGGGGCAGGGGGATCACCCCTCCACTTT. Using reference TRBV30 and TRBJ1-6 for the parts outside the CDR3, the full variable domain is SQTIHQWPATLVQPVGSPLSLECTVEGTSNPNLYWYRQAAGRGLQLLFYSVGIGQISSEVPQNLSASRPQDRQFILSSKKLLLSDSGFYLCAWKKGAGGSPLHFGNGTRLTVT.

V is TRBV5-1 and J is TRBJ2-5; 10 bases are a match to TRBD2. The germline V gene has CDR1 SGHRS and CDR2 YFSETQ. This CDR3 contains 16 residues. The junction had 3 bases not matched to a gene; V was cut back by 0 bases and J by 1 base. The CDR3 region is CASSLGIAGGQETQYF. The CDR3 DNA is TGCGCCAGCAGCTTGGGGATAGCGGGAGGCCAAGAGACCCAGTACTTC.

This clone appeared once. The chain combines TRBV5-1 with TRBJ2-3; 12 bases match TRBD2. With 4 bases clipped from V and 1 base from J, the junction kept 4 bases outside the gene matches. Germline CDR1 reads SGHRS; CDR2 reads YFSETQ. This CDR3 comprises 16 residues. The CDR3 protein is CASSPPSGGGTDTQYF. The CDR3 DNA reads as TGCGCCAGCAGCCCCCCTAGCGGGGGGGGCACAGATACGCAGTATTTT.

The chain recombines TRBV9 with TRBJ1-3; D might be TRBD1 (6 bases). Germline CDR1 SGDLS, CDR2 YYNGEE. V shed 3 bases and J shed 7 bases, with 11 bases lying between them. The CDR3 runs 13 residues. The CDR3 here is CASSDVQGNTIYF. In DNA, the CDR3 is TGTGCCAGCAGCGATGTTCAGGGGAACACCATATATTTT.

This clone was seen ten or more times. The chain combines TRBV5-6 with TRBJ1-3; tentative D call: TRBD1 (5 bases). V shed 2 bases and J shed 2 bases, with 8 bases lying between them. The CDR3 consists of 14 residues. Looked up from germline, CDR1 is SGHDT and CDR2 is YYEEEE. This CDR3 reads CASSFGGTGNTIYF. Here the CDR3 DNA reads TGTGCCAGCAGCTTCGGGGGGACTGGAAACACCATATATTTT. The full variable domain, in which reference TRBV5-6 and TRBJ1-3 provide the parts outside the CDR3, is DAGVTQSPTHLIKTRGQQVTLRCSPKSGHDTVSWYQQALGQGPQFIFQYYEEEERQRGNFPDRFSGHQFPNYSSELNVNALLLGDSALYLCASSFGGTGNTIYFGEGSWLTVV.

This sequence joins TRBV28 and TRBJ2-7; perhaps TRBD1 as D (6 bases). Germline V gives CDR1 MDHEN, CDR2 SYDVKM. V gave up 8 bases and J gave up 1 base, with 18 bases separating them. There are 15 residues in the CDR3. The CDR3 nucleotides read TGTGCCAGCGACACGAGTGGGACACATTCCTACGAGCAGTACTTC. It yields the protein CASDTSGTHSYEQYF.

V usage is TRBV12-3 or TRBV12-4 and J usage is TRBJ2-1; D may be TRBD1 (5 bases). V was pared by 2 bases and J by 6 bases, with 5 bases between. The CDR3 is 12 residues long. CDR3 amino acids: CASSLRGNEQFF. CDR3 nucleotides: TGTGCCAGCAGTTTAAGGGGCAATGAGCAGTTCTTC.

The genes are TRBV28 and TRBJ2-3; TRBD1 matches 8 bases. This CDR3 region has 16 residues. The V and J ends lost 3 bases and 1 base, in that order; junction bases with no gene match: 6. Germline V lookup: CDR1 MDHEN, CDR2 SYDVKM. Here the CDR3 DNA reads TGTGCCAGCAGTTTTACAGGGGGTGACCGCACAGATACGCAGTATTTT. This gives the protein CASSFTGGDRTDTQYF.

The rearrangement links TRBV9 to TRBJ2-7; D unresolved. The germline V gene has CDR1 SGDLS and CDR2 YYNGEE. The V end was cut by 3 bases, the J end by 4 bases, with 8 bases between. The CDR3 sequence is 12 residues long. CDR3 sequence reads: CASSETGYEQYF. The CDR3 nucleotides are TGTGCCAGCAGCGAGACTGGGTACGAGCAGTACTTC.

In this sample, this clone turned up once. This sequence joins TRBV11-2 and TRBJ2-1; maybe TRBD1 (5 bases). Trimming left V 1 base short and J 8 bases short, with 9 bases between. Germline CDR1 SGHAT, CDR2 FQNNGV. This CDR3 is 13 amino acids long. The chain's CDR3 is CASSLVATDEQFF. CDR3 nucleotide sequence: TGTGCCAGCAGCTTAGTTGCGACAGATGAGCAGTTCTTC.

The chain combines TRBV7-3 with TRBJ1-1; the match to TRBD1 covers 9 bases. J gave up 10 bases and V 6 bases, and 9 bases lay outside the gene matches. Germline assignment: CDR1 SGHTA and CDR2 FQGTGA. The CDR3 totals 13 residues. Here the CDR3 DNA reads TGTGCCAGCAGTCCAACAGGGGGCGATCCAGCTTTCTTT. Its translation is CASSPTGGDPAFF.

V and J are TRBV10-3 and TRBJ2-7, with 10 bases matching TRBD2. Per germline, CDR1 ENHRY and CDR2 SYGVKD. The CDR3 contains 16 residues. The V gene end was trimmed by 6 bases and the J gene end by 6 bases; junction bases not matched to a gene: 14. As DNA, the CDR3 is TGTGCCATCAGCTACACAGCGGGAGGGCCTCGGAGCGAGCAGTACTTC. Encoded protein: CAISYTAGGPRSEQYF.

The DNA of the CDR3 is TGTGCCAGCAGTTTCCTGTTCGGTACTTTGGGAACTAGCGGGAGCGGCAATGAGCAGTTCTTC. Translated: CASSFLFGTLGTSGSGNEQFF. V gene TRBV27 combines with J gene TRBJ2-1; 11 nucleotides line up with TRBD2. This CDR3 is 21 amino acids long. Germline CDR1 and CDR2: MNHEY and SMNVEV (reference sequence). The J segment lost 6 bases and the V segment lost 3 bases, leaving 22 bases of the junction unmatched.

The chain has TRBV5-4 and TRBJ2-7, with TRBD1 identical over 7 bases. The length of the CDR3 is 14 residues. Germline CDR1 reads SGHNT; CDR2 reads YYREEE (reference sequence). V was pared by 3 bases and J by 6 bases, with 9 bases of the junction left unmatched. The CDR3 DNA follows: TGTGCCAGCAGCTCTCCCCCGACAGGGTCCGAGCAGTACTTC. Its protein product is CASSSPPTGSEQYF.

The chain employs TRBV29-1 and TRBJ2-3; TRBD2 might be the D (5 bases). CDR3 length: 15 amino acids. Between the trimmed V and J ends, which lost 0 bases and 0 bases, there was a span of 10 bases. CDR1 is SQVTM, CDR2 ANQGSEA, per germline. The chain's CDR3 is CSVEDASRSTDTQYF. CDR3 sequence (DNA): TGCAGCGTTGAAGATGCTAGCCGAAGCACAGATACGCAGTATTTT.

The J gene is TRBJ2-2, the V gene TRBV7-6, with D maybe TRBD1 (6 bases). V was shortened by 3 bases and J by 0 bases, with 14 bases between the two germline ends. This CDR3 is 17 amino acids long. Germline values: CDR1 SGHVS, CDR2 FNYEAQ. CDR3 coding DNA: TGTGCCAGCAGCTTTCGCTCCGGGACAACGAACACCGGGGAGCTGTTTTTT. Translation gives CASSFRSGTTNTGELFF.

The V gene is TRBV7-3, the J gene TRBJ1-3; tentatively, D is TRBD1 (5 bases). V lost 0 bases and J 2 bases, leaving 5 bases between the germline ends. This CDR3 has 14 amino acids. Looked up from germline, CDR1 is SGHTA and CDR2 is FQGTGA. This CDR3 is CASSLTGAGNTIYF. In DNA, the CDR3 is TGTGCCAGCAGCTTAACAGGGGCTGGAAACACCATATATTTT.

This rearrangement joins TRBV5-5 to TRBJ1-4; TRBD1 agrees at 9 bases. The V gene's germline CDR1 is SGHKS and CDR2 YYEKEE (reference sequence). The CDR3 is 14 amino acids. Losses at the gene ends were 0 bases for V and 8 bases for J; bases not matched to a gene: 2. CDR3 nucleotides: TGTGCCAGCAGCTTGGGACAGGGGGGCGAAAAACTGTTTTTT. Its translation: CASSLGQGGEKLFF.

In DNA form, the CDR3 reads TGTGCCACCAGCAGGAATAGAGATACGCAGTATTTT. Translation gives CATSRNRDTQYF. This rearrangement joins TRBV15 to TRBJ2-3; D is ambiguous. The V end was cut by 3 bases, the J end by 5 bases, with 6 bases between. The CDR3 totals 12 residues. CDR1 is LNHNV and CDR2 is YYDKDF in the germline V gene (reference sequence).

The chain couples TRBV6-1 to TRBJ2-7, with D possibly TRBD2 on 6 matching bases. The CDR3 runs to 16 residues. The V gene lost 6 bases and the J gene lost 0 bases, with 18 bases spanning the gap. The V gene's germline CDR1 is MNHNS and CDR2 SASEGT. CDR3 sequence reads: CASSEPGKAGSYEQYF. CDR3 DNA sequence: TGTGCCAGCAGCGAACCAGGTAAAGCGGGCTCCTACGAGCAGTACTTC.

The rearrangement links TRBV28 to TRBJ1-5; possible D gene TRBD1, 5 bases. This CDR3 has 13 residues. The V and J ends lost 6 bases and 2 bases respectively, with 8 bases between them. Germline loops: CDR1 MDHEN, CDR2 SYDVKM. The CDR3 reads CASRGTGNQPQHF. The CDR3 DNA sequence: TGTGCCAGCAGGGGGACTGGCAATCAGCCCCAGCATTTT.

This chain links TRBV9 with TRBJ2-1; 10 bases align to TRBD2. This CDR3 is 15 amino acids long. Trimming at V came to 0 bases and at J to 7 bases, leaving 4 bases not matched to a gene. Germline V gives CDR1 SGDLS, CDR2 YYNGEE. The CDR3 sequence is CASSVVASGGNEQFF. CDR3 bases: TGTGCCAGCAGCGTAGTGGCTAGCGGGGGAAATGAGCAGTTCTTC.

This chain joins TRBV6-2 or TRBV6-3 and TRBJ1-1, with D perhaps matching TRBD1 (5 bases). The V gene's germline CDR1 is MNHEY and CDR2 SVGEGT. This CDR3 has 13 residues. V was pared by 2 bases and J by 5 bases, with 9 bases between. CDR3 nucleotides: TGTGCCAGCAGTTACAGGGGAAGGACTGAAGCTTTCTTT. The encoded protein is CASSYRGRTEAFF.

The CDR3 DNA reads TGTGCCACCTCGAAACCCGGGGTCACTGAAGCTTTCTTT. Residues: CATSKPGVTEAFF. The chain couples TRBV6-5 to TRBJ1-1; no firm D call. Trimming cost V 10 bases and J 4 bases, with 16 bases left between them. The CDR3 extends over 13 amino acids. CDR1 MNHEY and CDR2 SVGAGI come from the germline V gene.

The chain employs TRBV28 and TRBJ1-1; 8 nucleotides agree with TRBD1. This CDR3 comprises 14 residues. Germline V gives CDR1 MDHEN, CDR2 SYDVKM. V lost 3 bases, J lost 2 bases, and 2 bases stayed unmatched. This chain's CDR3 is CASSFGTGNTEAFF. CDR3 DNA: TGTGCCAGCAGTTTTGGGACAGGTAACACTGAAGCTTTCTTT.

The V and J genes are TRBV19 and TRBJ1-1; D possibly corresponds to TRBD1 (6 bases). The ends were cut back, 9 bases at V and 1 base at J, with 12 bases in the middle. Looked up from germline, CDR1 is LNHDA and CDR2 is SQIVND (reference sequence). The CDR3 covers 13 residues. The CDR3 reads CASSRGSNTEAFF. The DNA for the CDR3 is TGTGCCAGCTCCAGGGGCTCGAACACTGAAGCTTTCTTT.

The rearrangement uses TRBV5-1 and TRBJ1-4, with TRBD1 as a possible D gene (5 bases). This CDR3 region has 16 residues. Germline-derived CDR1 and CDR2 are SGHRS and YFSETQ. V was clipped by 1 base and J by 4 bases, with 14 bases between them. This chain's CDR3 is CASSLRFGGVNEKLFF. The DNA for the CDR3 is TGCGCCAGCAGCTTGAGGTTCGGAGGGGTTAATGAAAAACTGTTTTTT.